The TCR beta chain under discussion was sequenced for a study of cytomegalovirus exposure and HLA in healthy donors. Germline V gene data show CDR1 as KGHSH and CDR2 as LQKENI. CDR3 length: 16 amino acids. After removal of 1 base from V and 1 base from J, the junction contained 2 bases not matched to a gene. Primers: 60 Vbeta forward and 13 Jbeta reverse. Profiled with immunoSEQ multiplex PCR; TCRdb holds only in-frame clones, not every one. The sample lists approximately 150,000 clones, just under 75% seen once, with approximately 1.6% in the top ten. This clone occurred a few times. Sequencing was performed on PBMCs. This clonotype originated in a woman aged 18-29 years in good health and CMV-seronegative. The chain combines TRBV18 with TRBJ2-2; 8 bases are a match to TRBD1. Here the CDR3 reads CASSPRTGMNTGELFF. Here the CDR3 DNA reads TGTGCCAGCTCACCACGGACAGGGATGAACACCGGGGAGCTGTTTTTT.